Presented here are 21 T cell receptor beta chains from one specimen sequenced in a study of blood T cell repertoires in COVID-19 (dated by TCRdb to about 2020). Libraries were constructed by the immunoSEQ multiplex PCR assay. Not all clones reach the TCRdb copy of this immuneACCESS table, which keeps in-frame sequences only. Checked studies attribute under half of the gap to unresolved V genes and leave the rest unexplained. This sample has 100,000 or so clones in its table, and just over 90% of those were observed once. Jointly, the top ten make up about 1% of the sample. The sample taken for sequencing was peripheral blood. All receptors derive from a man aged 60 to 75 with acute or convalescent COVID-19.

The genes are TRBV3-1 (or the pseudogene TRBV3-2) and TRBJ2-1, with 10 bases lining up with TRBD2. This CDR3 comprises 16 residues. Unmatched junction bases numbered 5, after V lost 0 bases and J lost 6 bases. Germline CDR1 and CDR2: LGHDT and YNNKEL (reference sequence). The CDR3 nucleotides are TGTGCCAGCAGCCAAGATCTAGCGGGAGCGATCAATGAGCAGTTCTTC. Its protein is CASSQDLAGAINEQFF.

The chain carries TRBV13 and TRBJ1-2; TRBD1 aligns across 12 bases. Germline lookup yields CDR1 PRHDT and CDR2 FYEKMQ (reference sequence). This CDR3 contains 15 residues. The V segment lost 2 bases and the J segment 6 bases; nucleotides outside the gene matches: 4. CDR3 nucleotide sequence: TGTGCCAGCAGCTTAAGGGACAGGGGGCTCGATGGCTACACCTTC. It codes for CASSLRDRGLDGYTF.

This sequence joins TRBV10-3 and TRBJ2-3, with TRBD2 matching 8 bases. Trimming took 10 bases from V and 7 from J; bases not matched to a gene: 16. This CDR3 contains 15 residues. In germline, CDR1 is ENHRY, CDR2 SYGVKD. The CDR3 DNA sequence: TGTGCCAGCAACTCCGGGACTAGTCTTTATAATACGCAGTATTTT. Translating gives CASNSGTSLYNTQYF.

In DNA form, the CDR3 reads TGTGCCAGCAGTTTCGAGCGGGAGCGCGGAGCTACGCAGTATTTT. Translated, it gives CASSFERERGATQYF. V is TRBV28 and J is TRBJ2-3; 8 nucleotides match TRBD2. The CDR3 length is 15 residues. CDR1 and CDR2 (germline): MDHEN, SYDVKM. The ends lost 3 bases at V and 8 bases at J; junction bases unmatched: 10.

The V gene is TRBV5-4, the J gene TRBJ1-2, with D possibly matching TRBD1 (5 bases). CDR1 and CDR2 from the germline V gene are SGHNT and YYREEE (reference sequence). The CDR3 spans 12 residues. V was trimmed by 1 base and J by 7 bases, leaving 8 bases between them. CDR3 loop: CASSLRGVGYTF. The CDR3 nucleotides read TGTGCCAGCAGCTTGAGGGGTGTTGGCTACACCTTC.

The chain couples TRBV6-6 to TRBJ1-1, with 7 bases identical to TRBD1. Germline loops: CDR1 MNHNY, CDR2 SVGAGI (reference sequence). The length of the CDR3 is 19 residues. With 6 bases clipped from V and 0 bases from J, the junction kept 19 bases outside the gene matches. CDR3 residues: CASSRQGSRAATMNTEAFF. Here the CDR3 DNA reads TGTGCCAGCAGCCGACAGGGTTCTCGGGCCGCTACCATGAACACTGAAGCTTTCTTT.

The chain recombines TRBV3-1 (or the pseudogene TRBV3-2) with TRBJ2-1; TRBD2 matches at 11 bases. The CDR3 is 19 amino acids. V was clipped by 0 bases and J by 4 bases; unmatched bases: 11. Germline V gene lookup returns CDR1 LGHDT and CDR2 YNNKEL (reference sequence). The CDR3 nucleotides are TGTGCCAGCAGCCAAGATCTCGGGGTAGCGGGAGGGTTATACAATGAGCAGTTCTTC. Protein: CASSQDLGVAGGLYNEQFF.

The rearrangement joins TRBV11-2 to TRBJ2-1; TRBD2 matches at 13 bases. Germline CDR1 reads SGHAT; CDR2 reads FQNNGV. The CDR3 is 14 residues long. The ends lost 5 bases at V and 8 bases at J; junction bases unmatched: 3. Written as DNA, the CDR3 is TGTGCCAGCAGCATAGGACTAGCGGGAGATGAGCAGTTCTTC. This gives the protein CASSIGLAGDEQFF.

The chain links TRBV9 to TRBJ2-1; 7 bases align to TRBD2. The CDR3 has 14 amino acids. J gave up 2 bases and V 7 bases, and 6 bases lay outside the gene matches. Looked up from germline, CDR1 is SGDLS and CDR2 is YYNGEE. CDR3 nucleotide sequence: TGTGCCAGCGGGGGGGACTCAACCTACAATGAGCAGTTCTTC. Translated: CASGGDSTYNEQFF. Supplemented by reference TRBV9 and TRBJ2-1, the full variable domain reads DSGVTQTPKHLITATGQRVTLRCSPRSGDLSVYWYQQSLDQGLQFLIQYYNGEERAKGNILERFSAQQFPDLHSELNLSSLELGDSALYFCASGGDSTYNEQFFGPGTRLTVL.

The V gene is TRBV9, the J gene TRBJ1-2; D remains ambiguous. The ends were cut back, 7 bases at V and 4 bases at J, with 11 bases in the middle. CDR1 SGDLS and CDR2 YYNGEE come from the germline V gene. This CDR3 comprises 12 residues. DNA for the CDR3: TGTGCCAGCCGGGCGGGTCCCTATGGCTACACCTTC. Its protein product is CASRAGPYGYTF. Variable domain in full (rest from reference TRBV9 and TRBJ1-2): DSGVTQTPKHLITATGQRVTLRCSPRSGDLSVYWYQQSLDQGLQFLIQYYNGEERAKGNILERFSAQQFPDLHSELNLSSLELGDSALYFCASRAGPYGYTFGSGTRLTVV.

V is TRBV2 and J is TRBJ2-3; 12 nucleotides line up with TRBD2. The V gene's germline CDR1 is SNHLY and CDR2 FYNNEI. The CDR3 has 15 residues. Trimming removed 6 bases from V and 1 base from J; junction bases left unmatched: 2. In DNA, the CDR3 is TGTGCCAGCAGCAGACTAGCGGGAGGCACAGATACGCAGTATTTT. Protein product: CASSRLAGGTDTQYF.

The genes are TRBV25-1 and TRBJ2-5, with TRBD1 matching over 7 bases. From germline, CDR1 is MGHDK and CDR2 SYGVNS. With 6 bases clipped from V and 7 bases from J, the junction kept 11 bases outside the gene matches. This CDR3 comprises 14 residues. The CDR3 region has the DNA TGTGCCAGCAGGGAGACAGGGCAAACGGGGACCCAGTACTTC. This gives the protein CASRETGQTGTQYF. Full variable domain (outside the CDR3, taken from reference TRBV25-1 and TRBJ2-5): EADIYQTPRYLVIGTGKKITLECSQTMGHDKMYWYQQDPGMELHLIHYSYGVNSTEKGDLSSESTVSRIRTEHFPLTLESARPSHTSQYLCASRETGQTGTQYFGPGTRLLVL.

This CDR3 is CASSLGGRRGWFYNEQFF. The CDR3 nucleotides are TGTGCCAGCAGCTTAGGAGGGAGGAGGGGTTGGTTTTACAATGAGCAGTTCTTC. The chain combines TRBV11-2 with TRBJ2-1; TRBD2 might be the D (6 bases). There are 18 residues in the CDR3. Germline loops: CDR1 SGHAT, CDR2 FQNNGV. The V gene lost 1 base and the J gene lost 4 bases, with 20 bases spanning the gap.

CDR3 region: CASSLITSRNTGELFF. DNA for the CDR3: TGCGCCAGCAGCTTGATCACTAGCAGGAACACCGGGGAGCTGTTTTTT. This sequence joins TRBV5-1 and TRBJ2-2; weak D call: TRBD2 (6 bases). Per the germline V gene, CDR1 is SGHRS and CDR2 is YFSETQ. V lost 1 base, J lost 1 base, and 11 bases lay in between. The CDR3 has 16 residues.

This clone was recorded a few times. This chain connects TRBV4-1 to TRBJ1-1, with D hard to call. This CDR3 contains 13 residues. Germline-derived CDR1 and CDR2 are MGHRA and YSYEKL. Trimming took off 1 base at V and 3 bases at J, with 6 bases between the two ends. CDR3 in DNA: TGCGCCAGCAGCCAAGGCAGATACACTGAAGCTTTCTTT. This gives the protein CASSQGRYTEAFF.

The rearrangement links TRBV3-1 (or the pseudogene TRBV3-2) to TRBJ2-3, with 12 positions matching TRBD2. Germline CDR1 and CDR2: LGHDT and YNNKEL (reference sequence). CDR3 length equals 18 residues. V lost 0 bases, J lost 2 bases, and 6 bases stayed unmatched. For the CDR3, the DNA is TGTGCCAGCAGCCAAGATCCTAGCGGGAGGGCCACCACAGATACGCAGTATTTT. Amino acids: CASSQDPSGRATTDTQYF.

The chain uses TRBV2 and TRBJ1-4, with D maybe TRBD1 (6 bases). The V end lost 5 bases, the J end lost 4 bases, and 11 bases lay between the germline ends. This CDR3 region has 14 residues. CDR1 and CDR2 from the germline V gene are SNHLY and FYNNEI. Written as DNA, the CDR3 is TGTGCCAGCAGTCTAGGACAGTTTAATGAAAAACTGTTTTTT. It translates to CASSLGQFNEKLFF. Together with reference TRBV2 and TRBJ1-4, the CDR3 gives the full variable domain: EPEVTQTPSHQVTQMGQEVILRCVPISNHLYFYWYRQILGQKVEFLVSFYNNEISEKSEIFDDQFSVERPDGSNFTLKIRSTKLEDSAMYFCASSLGQFNEKLFFGSGTQLSVL.

This rearrangement joins TRBV15 to TRBJ1-5; D may be TRBD1 (5 bases). Germline V gives CDR1 LNHNV, CDR2 YYDKDF (reference sequence). Trimming cost V 8 bases and J 0 bases, with 11 bases left between them. CDR3 length equals 14 residues. The CDR3 DNA is TGTGCCACCTCTAAAGGGGATAGCAATCAGCCCCAGCATTTT. Amino acid sequence: CATSKGDSNQPQHF. The complete variable domain, with remaining parts taken from reference TRBV15 and TRBJ1-5, reads DAMVIQNPRYQVTQFGKPVTLSCSQTLNHNVMYWYQQKSSQAPKLLFHYYDKDFNNEADTPDNFQSRRPNTSFCFLDIRSPGLGDTAMYLCATSKGDSNQPQHFGDGTRLSIL.

This clone came up a few times. This chain connects TRBV11-3 to TRBJ2-3; the D is unclear. This CDR3 has 13 residues. V was trimmed by 5 bases and J by 1 base, leaving 7 bases between them. Germline lookup yields CDR1 SGHNT and CDR2 YENEEA. CDR3 sequence reads: CASSGRGTDTQYF. For the CDR3, the DNA is TGTGCCAGCAGCGGTCGGGGCACAGATACGCAGTATTTT.

The genes are TRBV25-1 and TRBJ1-5, with TRBD1 as a possible D gene (5 bases). The CDR3 totals 16 residues. Deletions cut 10 bases from V and 2 bases from J, with 21 bases between. CDR1 MGHDK and CDR2 SYGVNS come from the germline V gene. CDR3 protein: CATAPVGGSGNQPQHF. The CDR3 DNA is TGTGCCACCGCCCCCGTGGGGGGGTCTGGCAATCAGCCCCAGCATTTT.

J is TRBJ2-2 and V is TRBV10-2; 10 bases are shared with TRBD2. The CDR3 is 15 amino acids. With 3 bases clipped from V and 6 bases from J, the junction kept 4 bases outside the gene matches. Germline CDR1 reads WSHSY; CDR2 reads SAAADI. In nucleotides, the CDR3 is TGCGCCAGCAGTGAATATAGCGGGAGGTCCGGGGAGCTGTTTTTT. Its protein is CASSEYSGRSGELFF.